This T cell receptor (beta chain) was obtained from a study of CDR3 diversity in severe acne. TCRdb reprocessed the PCR reads via MiXCR and lists one record per CDR3 protein. The sample holds around 91,000 distinct CDR3 sequences; under 60% are singletons and the top ten take 14%. This CDR3 comprises 16 residues. CDR1 is SNHLY and CDR2 is FYNNEI in the germline V gene. V was pared by 6 bases and J by 0 bases, with 15 bases between. Specimen: blood. The chain links TRBV2 to TRBJ1-5; no clear D gene. This clonotype was obtained from a male donor in good health, without acne. CDR3 region: CASSIKGNLSNQPQHF. The CDR3 DNA is TGTGCCAGCAGCATTAAAGGGAACCTTAGCAATCAGCCCCAGCATTTT.